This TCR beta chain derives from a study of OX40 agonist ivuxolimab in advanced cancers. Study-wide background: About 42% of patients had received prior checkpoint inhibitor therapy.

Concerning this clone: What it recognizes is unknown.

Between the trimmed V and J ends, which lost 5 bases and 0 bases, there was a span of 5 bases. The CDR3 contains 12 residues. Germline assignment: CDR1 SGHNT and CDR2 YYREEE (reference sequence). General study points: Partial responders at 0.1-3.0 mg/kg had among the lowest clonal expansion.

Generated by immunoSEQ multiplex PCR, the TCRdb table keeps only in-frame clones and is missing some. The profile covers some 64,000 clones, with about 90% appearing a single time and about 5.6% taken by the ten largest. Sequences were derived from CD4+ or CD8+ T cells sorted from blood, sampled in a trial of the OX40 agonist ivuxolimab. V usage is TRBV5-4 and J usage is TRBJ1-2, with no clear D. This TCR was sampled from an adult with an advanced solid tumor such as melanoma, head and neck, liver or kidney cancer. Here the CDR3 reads CASSVANYGYTF. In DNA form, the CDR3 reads TGTGCCAGCAGTGTAGCTAACTATGGCTACACCTTC.